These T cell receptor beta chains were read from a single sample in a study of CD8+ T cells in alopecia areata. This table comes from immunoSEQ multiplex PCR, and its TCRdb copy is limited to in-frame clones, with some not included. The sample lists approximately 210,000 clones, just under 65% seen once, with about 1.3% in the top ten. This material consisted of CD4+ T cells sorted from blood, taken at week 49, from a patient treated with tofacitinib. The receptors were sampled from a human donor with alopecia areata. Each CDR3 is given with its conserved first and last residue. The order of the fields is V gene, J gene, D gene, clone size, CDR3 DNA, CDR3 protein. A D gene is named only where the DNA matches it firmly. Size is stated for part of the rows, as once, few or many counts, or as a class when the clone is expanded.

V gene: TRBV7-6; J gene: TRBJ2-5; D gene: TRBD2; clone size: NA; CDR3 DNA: TGTGCCAGCAGCTTAGAGTCCAGCGGGGGCACCCAAGAGACCCAGTACTTC; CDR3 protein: CASSLESSGGTQETQYF
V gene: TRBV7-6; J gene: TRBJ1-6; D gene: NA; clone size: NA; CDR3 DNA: TGTGCCAGCAGCTTAGACGGACAGAATTCACCCCTCCACTTT; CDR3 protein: CASSLDGQNSPLHF
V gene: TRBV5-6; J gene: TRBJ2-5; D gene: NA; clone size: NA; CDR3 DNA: TGTGCCAGCAGCTTCCAGGACCGGGAGACCCAGTACTTC; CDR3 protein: CASSFQDRETQYF
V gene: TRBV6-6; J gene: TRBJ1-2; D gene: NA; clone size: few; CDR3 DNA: TGTGCCAGCAGTTACAAAGGCTACACCTTC; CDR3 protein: CASSYKGYTF
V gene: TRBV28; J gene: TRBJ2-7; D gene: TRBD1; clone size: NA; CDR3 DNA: TGTGCCAGCAGGGGACAGGGTTTCTACGAGCAGTACTTC; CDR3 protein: CASRGQGFYEQYF
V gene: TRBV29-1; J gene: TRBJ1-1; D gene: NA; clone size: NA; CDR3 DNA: TGCAGCGTTTCGATCACTGAAGCTTTCTTT; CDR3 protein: CSVSITEAFF
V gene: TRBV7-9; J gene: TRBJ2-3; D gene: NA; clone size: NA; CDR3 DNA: TGTGCCAGCACCTCAGGGGGGAAAGGAAGCACAGATACGCAGTATTTT; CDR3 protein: CASTSGGKGSTDTQYF
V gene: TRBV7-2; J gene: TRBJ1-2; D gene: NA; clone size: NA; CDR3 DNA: TGTGCCAGCAGCTTATTTGGAGGCGACAGGCTTTATGGCTACACCTTC; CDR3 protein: CASSLFGGDRLYGYTF
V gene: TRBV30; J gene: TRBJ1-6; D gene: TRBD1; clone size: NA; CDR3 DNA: TGTGCCTGGGCTGAACAGGGGTCCAATTCACCCCTCCACTTT; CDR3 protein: CAWAEQGSNSPLHF
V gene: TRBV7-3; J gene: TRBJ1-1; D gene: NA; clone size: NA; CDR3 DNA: TGTGCCAGCAGCTTAACAGTTAACACTGAAGCTTTCTTT; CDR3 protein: CASSLTVNTEAFF
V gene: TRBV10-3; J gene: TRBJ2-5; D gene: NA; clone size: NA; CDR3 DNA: TGTGCCTCGGGACCCCTGGGGGAGACCCAGTACTTC; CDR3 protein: CASGPLGETQYF
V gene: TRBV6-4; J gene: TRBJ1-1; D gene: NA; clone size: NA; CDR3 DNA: TGTGCCAGCAGTGACACTACAAGGAACACTGAAGCTTTCTTT; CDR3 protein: CASSDTTRNTEAFF
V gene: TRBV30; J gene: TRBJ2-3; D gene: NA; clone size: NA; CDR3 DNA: TGTGCCTGGAGTGTCCAGGGGCTAGGTACAGATACGCAGTATTTT; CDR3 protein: CAWSVQGLGTDTQYF
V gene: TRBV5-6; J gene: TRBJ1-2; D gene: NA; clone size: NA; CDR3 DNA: TGTGCCAGCAGCTTCGGAAGGGACTATGGCTACACCTTC; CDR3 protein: CASSFGRDYGYTF
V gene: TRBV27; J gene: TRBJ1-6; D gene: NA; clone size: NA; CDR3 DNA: TGTGCCAGCAGGTTAAGGCCAGAGGCGTATAATTCACCCCTCCACTTT; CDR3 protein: CASRLRPEAYNSPLHF
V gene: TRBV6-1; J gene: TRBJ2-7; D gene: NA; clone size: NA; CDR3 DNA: TGTGCCAGCAGTGAGAGTTTTAGCGAGCAGTACTTC; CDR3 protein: CASSESFSEQYF
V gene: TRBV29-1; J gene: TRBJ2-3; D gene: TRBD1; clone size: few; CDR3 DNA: TGCGGCGCACCCAGTTGGACAGGGGAGCCAGATACGCAGTATTTT; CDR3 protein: CGAPSWTGEPDTQYF
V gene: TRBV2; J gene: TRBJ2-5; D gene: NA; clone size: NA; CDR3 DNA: TGTGCCAGCAGTGAACAAGGTTCAGAGACCCAGTACTTC; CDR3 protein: CASSEQGSETQYF
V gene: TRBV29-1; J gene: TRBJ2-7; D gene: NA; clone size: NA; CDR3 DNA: TGCAGCGTTGCAGGGATCTACGAGCAGTACTTC; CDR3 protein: CSVAGIYEQYF
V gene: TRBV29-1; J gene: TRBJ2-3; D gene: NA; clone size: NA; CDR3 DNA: TGCAGCGTTTCTCCCCGGTCAGATACGCAGTATTTT; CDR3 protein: CSVSPRSDTQYF
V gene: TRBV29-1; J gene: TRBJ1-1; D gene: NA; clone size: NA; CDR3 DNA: TGCAGCGCCCCGGGGTCCCACACTGAAGCTTTCTTT; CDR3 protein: CSAPGSHTEAFF
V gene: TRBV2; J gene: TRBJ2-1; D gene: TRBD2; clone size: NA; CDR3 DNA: TGTGCCAGCGGGCAGGATAGCGGGGGTCTGGATGAGCAGTTCTTC; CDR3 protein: CASGQDSGGLDEQFF
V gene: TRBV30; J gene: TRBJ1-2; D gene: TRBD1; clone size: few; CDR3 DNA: TGTGCCTGCCGGGACAGGGGGCCGTTAGCTAACTATGGCTACACCTTC; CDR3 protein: CACRDRGPLANYGYTF
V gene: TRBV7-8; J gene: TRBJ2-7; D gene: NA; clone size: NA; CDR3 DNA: TGTGCCAGCAGCTTAAGGACAGACTACGAGCAGTACTTC; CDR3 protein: CASSLRTDYEQYF
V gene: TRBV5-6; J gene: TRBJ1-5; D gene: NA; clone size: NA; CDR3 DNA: TGTGCCAGCAGCTTGAACGTGGATCGGCCCCAGCATTTT; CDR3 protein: CASSLNVDRPQHF
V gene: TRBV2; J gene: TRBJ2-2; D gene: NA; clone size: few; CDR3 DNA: TGTGCCAGCAGTGACAGAAGAATTACCGGGGAGCTGTTTTTT; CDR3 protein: CASSDRRITGELFF
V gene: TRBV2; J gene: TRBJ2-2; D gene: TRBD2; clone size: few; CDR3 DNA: TGTGCCAGCAGTGTGCCCCGACTAGCGGGGAACACCGGGGAGCTGTTTTTT; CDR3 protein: CASSVPRLAGNTGELFF
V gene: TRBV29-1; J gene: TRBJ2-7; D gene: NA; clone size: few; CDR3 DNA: TGCAGCGTAGCTACCGGGACACCCTCCGAGCAGTACTTC; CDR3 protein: CSVATGTPSEQYF
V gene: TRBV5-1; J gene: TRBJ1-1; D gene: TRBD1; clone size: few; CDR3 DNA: TGCGCCAGCAGATCAGGACAGGGGGCTGAAGCTTTCTTT; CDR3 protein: CASRSGQGAEAFF
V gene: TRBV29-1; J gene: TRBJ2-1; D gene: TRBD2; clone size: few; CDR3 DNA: TGCAGCGTTGAGGGTGGGACTAGCGGGGGCTACAATGAGCAGTTCTTC; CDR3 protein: CSVEGGTSGGYNEQFF
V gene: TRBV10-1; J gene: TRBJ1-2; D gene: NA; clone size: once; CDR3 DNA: TGCGCCAGCAGTGAGGGGGAATATGGCTACACCTTC; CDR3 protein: CASSEGEYGYTF
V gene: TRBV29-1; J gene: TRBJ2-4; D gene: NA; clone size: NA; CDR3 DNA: TGCAGCGTTGACAGGGGAGACATTCAGTACTTC; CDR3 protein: CSVDRGDIQYF
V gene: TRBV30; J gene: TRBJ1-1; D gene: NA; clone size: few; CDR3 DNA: TGTGCCTGGAGTGTACGTTGGGACACTGAAGCTTTCTTT; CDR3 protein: CAWSVRWDTEAFF
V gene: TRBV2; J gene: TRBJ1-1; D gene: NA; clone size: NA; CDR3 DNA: TGTGCCAGCATGAGAGCCTCGACTTTACTACGGAACACTGAAGCTTTCTTT; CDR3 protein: CASMRASTLLRNTEAFF
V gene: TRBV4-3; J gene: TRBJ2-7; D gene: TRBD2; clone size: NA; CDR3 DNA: TGCGCCAGCAGCCAAGATGCCAGCGGGGGGCTGGTGAGGGAGCAGTACTTC; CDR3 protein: CASSQDASGGLVREQYF
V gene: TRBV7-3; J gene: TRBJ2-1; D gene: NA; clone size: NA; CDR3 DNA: TGTGCCAGCAGCTTAACCTACAGGGATGAGCAGTTCTTC; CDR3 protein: CASSLTYRDEQFF
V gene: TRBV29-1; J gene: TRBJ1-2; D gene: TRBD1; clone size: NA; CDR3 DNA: TGCAGCGTTGGGACCCCTCGGCCAGGGGGCCTCTATGGCTACACCTTC; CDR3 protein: CSVGTPRPGGLYGYTF
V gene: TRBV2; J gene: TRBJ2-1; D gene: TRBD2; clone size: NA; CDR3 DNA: TGTGCCAGCATTCTAGCGGGAGCTTACAATGAGCAGTTCTTC; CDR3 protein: CASILAGAYNEQFF
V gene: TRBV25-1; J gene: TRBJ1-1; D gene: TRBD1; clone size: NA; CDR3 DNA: TGTGCCAGCAGGTCCGGGACAGGGGGAAACACTGAAGCTTTCTTT; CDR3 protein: CASRSGTGGNTEAFF
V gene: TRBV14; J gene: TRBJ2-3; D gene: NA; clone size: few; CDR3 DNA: TGTGCCAGCAGCGACGGGCCGCTGACAGATACGCAGTATTTT; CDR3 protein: CASSDGPLTDTQYF
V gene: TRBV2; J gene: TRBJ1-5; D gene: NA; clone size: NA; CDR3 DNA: TGTGCCAGCAGTGGGGGCGCCGGTTTTGGTCAGCCCCAGCATTTT; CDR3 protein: CASSGGAGFGQPQHF
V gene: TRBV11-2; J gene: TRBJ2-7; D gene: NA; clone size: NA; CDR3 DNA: TGTGCCAGCAGCTTAGTCGACACATCCTACGAGCAGTACTTC; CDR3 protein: CASSLVDTSYEQYF
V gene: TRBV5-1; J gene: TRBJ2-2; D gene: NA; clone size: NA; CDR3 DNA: TGCGCCAGCAGCCCCGGGACTCACAGCACCGGGGAGCTGTTTTTT; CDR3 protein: CASSPGTHSTGELFF
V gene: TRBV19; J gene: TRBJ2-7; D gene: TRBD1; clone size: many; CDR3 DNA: TGTGCCAGTAGTATAGCAGGGGGCTACGAGCAGTACTTC; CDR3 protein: CASSIAGGYEQYF
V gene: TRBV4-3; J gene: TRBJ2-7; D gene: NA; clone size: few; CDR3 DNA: TGCGCCAGCAGCCAAGTATTCGACAGCTCCTACGAGCAGTACTTC; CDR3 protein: CASSQVFDSSYEQYF
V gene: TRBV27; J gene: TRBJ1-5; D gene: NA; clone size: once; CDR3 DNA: TGTGCCAGCAGCCACTCGGGAGGGCCGCATGGCAATCAGCCCCAGCATTTT; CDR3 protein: CASSHSGGPHGNQPQHF
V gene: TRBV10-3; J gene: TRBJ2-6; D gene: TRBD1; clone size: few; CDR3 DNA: TGTGCCATCAGTGGGGCAGGGGGAGCGTCTGGGGCCAACGTCCTGACTTTC; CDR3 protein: CAISGAGGASGANVLTF